This passage covers 11 T cell receptor beta chains from one sample sequenced in a study of cytomegalovirus exposure and HLA in healthy donors. Primers: 60 Vbeta forward and 13 Jbeta reverse. Sequencing used immunoSEQ multiplex PCR; TCRdb keeps in-frame clones, though not all of them. This sample yields 150,000 to 200,000 clones, of which about four fifths are seen a single time; 0.9% to 1.2% belongs to the top ten. The source material was PBMCs. These receptors all come from a woman in her forties in good health and CMV-seronegative.

The rearrangement uses TRBV2 and TRBJ2-3, with 8 bases identical to TRBD2. The CDR3 length is 16 residues. V lost 6 bases, J lost 2 bases, and 10 bases stayed unmatched. Germline V gives CDR1 SNHLY, CDR2 FYNNEI. DNA of the CDR3: TGTGCCAGCAGGCGGACTAGCACCGCTACCACAGATACGCAGTATTTT. Translating it yields CASRRTSTATTDTQYF.

V is TRBV15 and J is TRBJ1-2; TRBD1 aligns across 12 bases. Unmatched junction bases numbered 2, after V lost 1 base and J lost 2 bases. CDR1 is LNHNV, CDR2 YYDKDF, per germline (reference sequence). This CDR3 is built from 16 residues. CDR3 bases: TGTGCCACCAGCAGAGGGGGACAGGGGGCAAACTATGGCTACACCTTC. Protein product: CATSRGGQGANYGYTF.

The rearrangement uses TRBV23-1 and TRBJ2-7; 9 nucleotides line up with TRBD1. TRBV23-1 is noted as an ORF with a role that remains uncertain. The CDR3 runs to 17 residues. Losses at the gene ends were 7 bases for V and 0 bases for J; bases not matched to a gene: 13. CDR3 sequence: CASNTTEGQGPSYEQYV. In DNA, the CDR3 is TGCGCCAGCAATACAACCGAGGGACAGGGCCCCTCCTACGAGCAGTACGTC.

The CDR3 DNA follows: TGTGCCAGTAGTATAAACCCCTGGGCCCACTATGGCTACACCTTC. Encoded protein: CASSINPWAHYGYTF. V is TRBV19 and J is TRBJ1-2; D unclear. Trimming removed 2 bases from V and 3 bases from J, with 13 bases in between. The CDR3 has 15 residues. Germline CDR1 and CDR2: LNHDA and SQIVND (reference sequence).

CDR3 sequence reads: CASSWLATNEQFF. The CDR3 DNA reads as TGTGCCAGCAGCTGGTTAGCCACCAATGAGCAGTTCTTC. V and J are TRBV11-3 and TRBJ2-1; D gene unclear. Trimming pared 4 bases from V and 6 bases from J, leaving 10 bases between. Germline CDR1 reads SGHNT; CDR2 reads YENEEA. The CDR3 runs 13 residues.

The rearrangement uses TRBV7-9 and TRBJ1-4; D call uncertain. The germline gives CDR1 SEHNR, CDR2 FQNEAQ (reference sequence). The V end lost 5 bases, the J end lost 0 bases, and 7 bases lay between the germline ends. The CDR3 is 14 amino acids. The CDR3 is CASSHSTTNEKLFF. CDR3 nucleotide sequence: TGTGCCAGCAGCCATAGCACAACTAATGAAAAACTGTTTTTT.

The chain joins TRBV5-8 to TRBJ2-4, with D maybe TRBD2 (6 bases). Germline CDR1 SGHTS, CDR2 YDEGEE. Trimming removed 3 bases from V and 3 bases from J, with 13 bases in between. The CDR3 has 15 amino acids. CDR3 DNA sequence: TGTGCCAGCAGCTCTCCTCGGGGGAACAAAAACATTCAGTACTTC. It translates to CASSSPRGNKNIQYF.

This clone was seen a single time. J is TRBJ2-7 and V is TRBV7-2; 8 bases map to TRBD1. Trimming cost V 5 bases and J 4 bases; bases outside gene matches: 10. The CDR3 length is 15 residues. The germline V gene has CDR1 SGHTA and CDR2 FQGNSA. CDR3 residues: CASSPSRTGSYEQYF. CDR3 in DNA: TGTGCCAGCAGCCCTTCCCGGACAGGGTCTTACGAGCAGTACTTC.

The chain couples TRBV5-8 to TRBJ1-1; D is perhaps TRBD1 (5 bases). CDR1 SGHTS and CDR2 YDEGEE come from the germline V gene. Trimming took 4 bases from V and 4 from J, leaving 14 bases between them. The CDR3 extends over 14 amino acids. CDR3 amino acids: CASSTRTSGTEAFF. The CDR3 DNA follows: TGTGCCAGCAGCACCAGGACATCCGGCACTGAAGCTTTCTTT.

This rearrangement joins TRBV19 to TRBJ1-4; 10 bases are shared with TRBD1. CDR1 and CDR2 (germline): LNHDA, SQIVND (reference sequence). Germline trimming cut 5 bases from V and 14 bases from J; bases unmatched to any gene: 14. The CDR3 spans 15 residues. CDR3 amino acids: CASSRGTGDQLYLFF. As DNA, the CDR3 is TGTGCCAGTAGTCGCGGGACAGGGGATCAACTGTACCTGTTTTTT.

The chain uses TRBV11-3 and TRBJ2-1; 7 bases are shared with TRBD1. V shed 0 bases, J shed 9 bases, and the junction held 11 bases outside the gene matches. CDR1 and CDR2 from the germline V gene are SGHNT and YENEEA. CDR3 length: 16 amino acids. The CDR3 loop is CASSLDLRGQVSEQFF. CDR3 DNA sequence: TGTGCCAGCAGCTTAGATTTGAGGGGGCAGGTCAGTGAGCAGTTCTTC.